This TCR beta chain comes out of a study of blood T cell repertoires in COVID-19. Trimming cost V 3 bases and J 6 bases, with 12 bases left between them. The CDR3 contains 14 residues. The germline CDR1 and CDR2 sequences are MGHDK and SYGVNS. Profiling relied on immunoSEQ multiplex PCR, and the TCRdb table lists in-frame clones only, not all of them. The sample shows 250,000 to 350,000 clones, under 85% of them seen only once. This clonotype was sampled from a human donor with COVID-19, enrolled during active disease. The donor label of this sample is uncertain. The chain couples TRBV25-1 to TRBJ1-3; TRBD1 is a possible D gene (6 bases). The sequencing input was peripheral blood. CDR3: CASSDHGGANTIYF. The CDR3 nucleotides read TGTGCCAGCAGTGACCACGGGGGGGCAAACACCATATATTTT. Complete variable domain (other parts from reference TRBV25-1 and TRBJ1-3): EADIYQTPRYLVIGTGKKITLECSQTMGHDKMYWYQQDPGMELHLIHYSYGVNSTEKGDLSSESTVSRIRTEHFPLTLESARPSHTSQYLCASSDHGGANTIYFGEGSWLTVV.